This is a list of T cell receptor beta chains from one sample in a study of long-term antiretroviral therapy in people with HIV. Produced via immunoSEQ multiplex PCR; TCRdb's table is partial and in-frame only. The data show about 18,000 clones, roughly 78% seen once. The input for sequencing was unsorted PBMCs, taken at the start of antiretroviral therapy, before treatment. Every receptor here comes from a man aged 18 to 29 with HIV. CDR3s include the opening cysteine and the closing phenylalanine or tryptophan. Fields, in order: J gene, D gene, V gene, clone size, CDR3 protein, CDR3 DNA. D genes are given only for firm matches. For some rows the clone size is stated as once, few or many, or as a class when expanded; others skip it.

TRBJ1-6	NA	TRBV4-2	NA	CASSQKQGTNASPLHF	TGTGCCAGCAGCCAAAAACAGGGTACGAACGCCTCACCCCTCCACTTT
TRBJ1-1	NA	TRBV5-4	NA	CASSPRTVNTEAFF	TGTGCCAGCAGCCCAAGGACGGTGAACACTGAAGCTTTCTTT
TRBJ2-3	TRBD2	TRBV19	NA	CASSGSPGLAGRGVFTDTQYF	TGTGCCAGTAGTGGAAGTCCCGGACTAGCGGGGAGGGGGGTTTTTACAGATACGCAGTATTTT
TRBJ1-5	NA	TRBV6-6	NA	CASSAGDGNQPQHF	TGTGCCAGCAGCGCAGGGGATGGCAATCAGCCCCAGCATTTT
TRBJ1-2	TRBD1	TRBV5-1	NA	CASSYTGDGYGYTF	TGCGCCAGCAGCTATACAGGGGACGGCTATGGCTACACCTTC
TRBJ2-2	TRBD1	TRBV7-2	NA	CASNFRGRYTGELFF	TGTGCCAGCAACTTCAGGGGGCGGTACACCGGGGAGCTGTTTTTT
TRBJ2-1	TRBD1	TRBV7-2	NA	CASSSPGQGFDEQFF	TGTGCCAGCAGCTCCCCGGGACAGGGGTTTGATGAGCAGTTCTTC
TRBJ2-1	TRBD1	TRBV4-3	NA	CASSPRLGTGYNEQFF	TGCGCCAGCAGCCCTAGACTAGGGACAGGCTACAATGAGCAGTTCTTC
TRBJ2-3	TRBD2	TRBV9	NA	CASSSGTSGRTDTQYF	TGTGCCAGCAGCTCCGGGACTAGCGGGAGAACAGATACGCAGTATTTT
TRBJ2-2	NA	TRBV5-6	NA	CASSLPGQPNTGELFF	TGTGCCAGCAGCCTCCCGGGGCAGCCGAACACCGGGGAGCTGTTTTTT
TRBJ2-1	TRBD2	TRBV28	NA	CASSRGTMTRAEQFF	TGTGCCAGCAGTCGGGGGACTATGACTCGGGCTGAGCAGTTCTTC
TRBJ1-1	NA	TRBV5-1	NA	CASSMEDRMNTEAFF	TGCGCCAGCAGCATGGAAGACAGGATGAACACTGAAGCTTTCTTT
TRBJ2-7	NA	TRBV4-2	NA	CASSQVFDTSYEQYF	TGTGCCAGCAGCCAAGTTTTCGATACATCCTACGAGCAGTACTTC
TRBJ1-5	NA	TRBV27	NA	CASSPEGYSNQPQHF	TGTGCCAGCAGCCCGGAGGGCTATAGCAATCAGCCCCAGCATTTT
TRBJ2-7	TRBD2	TRBV11-2	NA	CASSQIGTSGQYEQYF	TGTGCCAGCAGCCAAATCGGGACTAGCGGACAATACGAGCAGTACTTC
TRBJ2-3	NA	TRBV4-1	once	CASSQILGRGGQGTDTQYF	TGCGCCAGCAGCCAAATCTTGGGGAGGGGGGGACAAGGCACAGATACGCAGTATTTT
TRBJ2-7	TRBD2	TRBV11-2	NA	CASSPGRGAYEQYF	TGTGCCAGCAGCCCGGGGAGGGGAGCTTACGAGCAGTACTTC
TRBJ1-1	NA	TRBV5-4	once	CASRSLGTAETEAFF	TGTGCCAGCAGGTCGCTGGGGACGGCCGAAACTGAAGCTTTCTTT
TRBJ2-1	TRBD2	TRBV27	NA	CASSRGTSGDNEQFF	TGTGCCAGCAGCCGTGGGACTAGCGGGGACAATGAGCAGTTCTTC
TRBJ2-3	NA	TRBV25-1	NA	CASSDFGANTQYF	TGTGCCAGCAGTGACTTTGGAGCTAATACGCAGTATTTT
TRBJ2-5	TRBD1	TRBV5-1	NA	CASSLGSRRGREETQYF	TGCGCCAGCAGCTTGGGTTCTAGAAGGGGGCGCGAGGAGACCCAGTACTTC
TRBJ1-3	NA	TRBV7-8	NA	CASSLGGNTIYF	TGTGCCAGCAGCTTAGGAGGAAACACCATATATTTT
TRBJ2-1	NA	TRBV19	NA	CASSFQGRAYNEQFF	TGTGCCAGTAGTTTTCAGGGGAGGGCCTACAATGAGCAGTTCTTC
TRBJ2-7	TRBD2	TRBV19	NA	CASSNFSGSSVREQYF	TGTGCCAGTAGTAATTTTAGCGGGAGTTCAGTGCGGGAGCAGTACTTC
TRBJ2-7	TRBD2	TRBV4-1	NA	CASSQAGAGVGGSYEQYF	TGCGCCAGCAGCCAAGCCGGGGCGGGAGTAGGTGGGTCCTACGAGCAGTACTTC
TRBJ1-2	NA	TRBV5-4	NA	CASSLDGASGGYTF	TGTGCCAGCAGCTTGGATGGGGCCTCCGGAGGCTACACCTTC
TRBJ2-1	NA	TRBV2	NA	CASKVQMYNEQFF	TGTGCCAGCAAGGTACAGATGTACAATGAGCAGTTCTTC
TRBJ1-2	NA	TRBV5-8	once	CASSLFVFYTF	TGTGCCAGCAGCTTATTCGTTTTCTACACCTTC
TRBJ1-4	NA	TRBV5-1	NA	CASRIHGADEKLFF	TGCGCCAGCAGAATCCATGGGGCCGATGAAAAACTGTTTTTT
TRBJ1-2	NA	TRBV28	NA	CASSFWQGPNYGYTF	TGTGCCAGCAGTTTCTGGCAGGGGCCTAACTATGGCTACACCTTC
TRBJ1-2	NA	TRBV29-1	NA	CSAPGRAGYTF	TGCAGCGCTCCGGGACGGGCTGGCTACACCTTC
TRBJ1-4	NA	TRBV18	NA	CASSPRMTGFGDSSNEKLFF	TGTGCCAGCTCACCGAGAATGACAGGCTTTGGGGATTCGAGTAATGAAAAACTGTTTTTT
TRBJ2-5	NA	TRBV11-2	once	CASSSSETQYF	TGTGCCAGCAGCTCATCAGAGACCCAGTACTTC
TRBJ1-5	NA	TRBV6-1	few	CASSEPRGGRFQPQHF	TGTGCCAGCAGTGAACCGCGCGGGGGAAGATTTCAGCCCCAGCATTTT
TRBJ2-1	TRBD2	TRBV2	NA	CASTRLAAFSMSSYNEQFF	TGTGCCAGCACCAGACTAGCGGCATTCAGCATGAGCTCCTACAATGAGCAGTTCTTC
TRBJ2-2	NA	TRBV9	NA	CASSGSESTGELFF	TGTGCCAGCAGCGGATCAGAGAGCACCGGGGAGCTGTTTTTT
TRBJ2-7	TRBD2	TRBV18	NA	CASSPGTSSYEQYF	TGTGCCAGCTCACCCGGGACTAGCAGTTACGAGCAGTACTTC
TRBJ1-2	NA	TRBV5-1	NA	CASSPGPMANYGYTF	TGCGCCAGCAGCCCAGGTCCCATGGCTAACTATGGCTACACCTTC
TRBJ2-1	TRBD1	TRBV25-1	once	CASKRTGSNEQFF	TGTGCCAGCAAGCGGACAGGGAGCAATGAGCAGTTCTTC
TRBJ2-2	NA	TRBV6-6	once	CASSYLRGASGELFF	TGTGCCAGCAGTTACCTACGCGGCGCGTCGGGGGAGCTGTTTTTT
TRBJ1-4	NA	TRBV5-6	NA	CASSLWGANEKLFF	TGTGCCAGCAGCTTGTGGGGAGCTAATGAAAAACTGTTTTTT
TRBJ2-7	NA	TRBV30	NA	CAWSPVGRGVYEQYF	TGTGCCTGGAGTCCAGTTGGCAGGGGAGTATACGAGCAGTACTTC